The sequence of this T cell receptor beta chain was determined in a study of blood T cell repertoires in COVID-19 (TCRdb year 2020). Broadly, across the study: Samples covering the acute and convalescent phases of COVID-19 were provided by collaborators in the United States, Italy and Spain. The prospective study material was composed of cDNA or gDNA derived from T cells, B-cell-depleted T cells, or PBMCs. The sample metadata nearly always contained a de-identified subject ID, COVID-19 status, age in years and sex. The repertoires were made available in a free public database intended to serve as a resource for research on the immune response to SARS-CoV-2. Where available, HLA class I and class II types were obtained from metadata supplied by the sample provider rather than from assay-based typing. Samples were obtained from the ongoing ImmuneRACE study (first 160 participants) and from some 1,200 subjects provided by 6 global collaborators. Subjects who had been exposed to COVID-19, were actively infected with it, or had recovered from it provided the deeply sampled blood TCRbeta repertoires that made up the dataset. The paper as a whole reports these results and caveats: The amount of clinical and demographic metadata varied by source and participant and was provided uncurated.

From V the trimming removes 7 bases and from J it removes 6 bases, while the gene matches leave 7 bases of the junction unaccounted for. Reading from cysteine to phenylalanine, the CDR3 counts 14 amino acids. CDR3 DNA is the only sequence kept; it has 42 bases, read in frame from the first base. The germline V gene (reference sequence) yields LNHDA for CDR1 and SQIVND for CDR2. The immunoSEQ Assay, a bias-controlled multiplex PCR, was used to amplify TCRbeta CDR3 regions from genomic DNA. In the authors' own workflow: Nucleated cell counts per sample were estimated from amplification of reference gene primers within the assay. Sequence reads were collapsed and filtered to measure the absolute abundance of every unique TCRbeta CDR3 rearrangement. Productive Simpson clonality was computed per sample as the square root of Simpson's diversity index over productive rearrangements. The source is immuneACCESS, and TCRdb retained only in-frame sequences with V and J called. Part of the clones is not carried over; for the studies checked, unresolved V genes explain less than half of this, and the remainder is unexplained. V and J calls and clone size are given by that table; D and trimming were obtained from the DNA. In this sample the table shows some 150,000 clones, approximately 86% of which occur a single time. 1.5% of the sample is taken by the ten largest.

Collaborating institutions collected whole blood in K2EDTA tubes following their own protocols. For TCRbeta analysis, collaborators shipped samples as frozen whole blood, isolated PBMCs, or DNA extracted from either of those sample types. With respect to this clone: The target of this receptor is not known. Base qualities are not recorded, but no much larger clone differs from it by a single base.

The V gene is TRBV19 and the J gene is TRBJ2-1, and TRBD1 aligns with 9 junction nucleotides. Material for sequencing was peripheral blood. The TCR originated in a woman aged 60-75 years with acute or convalescent COVID-19. The bases read TGTGCCAGTATGGACAGGGGCCTGAGCAATGAGCAGTTCTTC. This encodes CASMDRGLSNEQFF.